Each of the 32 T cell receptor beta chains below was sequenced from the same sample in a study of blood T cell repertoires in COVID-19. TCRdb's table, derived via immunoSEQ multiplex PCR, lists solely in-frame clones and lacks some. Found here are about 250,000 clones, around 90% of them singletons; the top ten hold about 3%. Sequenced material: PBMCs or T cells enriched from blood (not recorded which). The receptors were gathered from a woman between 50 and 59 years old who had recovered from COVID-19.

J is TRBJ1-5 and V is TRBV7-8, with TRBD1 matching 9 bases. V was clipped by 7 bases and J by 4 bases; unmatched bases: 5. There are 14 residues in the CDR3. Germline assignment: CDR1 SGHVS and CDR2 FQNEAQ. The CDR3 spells CASTRGTGNQPQHF. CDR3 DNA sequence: TGTGCCAGCACGCGGGGGACAGGGAATCAGCCCCAGCATTTT.

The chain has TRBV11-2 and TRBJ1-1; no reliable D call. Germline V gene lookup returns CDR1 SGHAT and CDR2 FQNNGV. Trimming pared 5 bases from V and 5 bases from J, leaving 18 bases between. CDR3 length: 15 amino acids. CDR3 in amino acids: CASSTKWAGGTEAFF. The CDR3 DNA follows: TGTGCCAGCAGCACCAAGTGGGCTGGTGGGACTGAAGCTTTCTTT.

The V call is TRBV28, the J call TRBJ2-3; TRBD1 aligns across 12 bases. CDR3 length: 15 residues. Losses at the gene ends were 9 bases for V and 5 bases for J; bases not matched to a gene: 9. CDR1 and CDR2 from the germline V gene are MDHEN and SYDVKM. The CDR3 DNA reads TGTGCCAGTACGTCACGGGACAGGGGGCTAGATACGCAGTATTTT. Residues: CASTSRDRGLDTQYF.

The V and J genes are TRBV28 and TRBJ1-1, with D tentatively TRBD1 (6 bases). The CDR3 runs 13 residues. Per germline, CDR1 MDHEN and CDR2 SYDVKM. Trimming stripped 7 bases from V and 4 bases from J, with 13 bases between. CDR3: CASILIGGTEAFF. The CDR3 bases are TGTGCCAGCATCCTAATAGGGGGCACTGAAGCTTTCTTT.

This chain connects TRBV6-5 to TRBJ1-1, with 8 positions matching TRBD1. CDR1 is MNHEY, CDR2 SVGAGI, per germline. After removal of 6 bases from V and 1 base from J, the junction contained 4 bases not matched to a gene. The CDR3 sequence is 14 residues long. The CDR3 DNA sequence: TGTGCCAGCAGGGCCCAGGGGGCGAACACTGAAGCTTTCTTT. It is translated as CASRAQGANTEAFF.

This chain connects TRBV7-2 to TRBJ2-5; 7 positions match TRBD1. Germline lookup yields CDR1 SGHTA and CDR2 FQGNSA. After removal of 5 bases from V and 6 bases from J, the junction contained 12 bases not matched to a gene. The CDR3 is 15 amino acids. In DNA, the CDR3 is TGTGCCAGCAGCCCGCAGGGGGTGCCTTCGAAGACCCAGTACTTC. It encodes CASSPQGVPSKTQYF.

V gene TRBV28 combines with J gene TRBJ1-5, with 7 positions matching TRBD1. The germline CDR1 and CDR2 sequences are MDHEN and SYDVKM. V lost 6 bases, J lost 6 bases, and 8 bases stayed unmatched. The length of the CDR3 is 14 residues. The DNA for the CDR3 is TGTGCCAGCAGCCAACGGACAGGCGGTCAGCCCCAGCATTTT. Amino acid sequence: CASSQRTGGQPQHF. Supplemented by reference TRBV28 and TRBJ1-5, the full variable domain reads DVKVTQSSRYLVKRTGEKVFLECVQDMDHENMFWYRQDPGLGLRLIYFSYDVKMKEKGDIPEGYSVSREKKERFSLILESASTNQTSMYLCASSQRTGGQPQHFGDGTRLSIL.

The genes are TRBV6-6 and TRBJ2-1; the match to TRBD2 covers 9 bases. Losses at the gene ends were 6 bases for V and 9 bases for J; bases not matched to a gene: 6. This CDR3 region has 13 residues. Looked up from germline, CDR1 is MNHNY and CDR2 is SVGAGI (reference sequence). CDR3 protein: CASRGSGGLEQFF. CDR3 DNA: TGTGCCAGCAGAGGAAGCGGGGGGCTTGAGCAGTTCTTC.

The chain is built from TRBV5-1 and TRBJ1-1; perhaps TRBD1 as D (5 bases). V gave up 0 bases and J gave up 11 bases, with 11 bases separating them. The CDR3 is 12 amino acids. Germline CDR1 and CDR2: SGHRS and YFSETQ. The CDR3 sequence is CASSLDQGGAFF. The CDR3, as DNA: TGCGCCAGCAGCTTGGATCAGGGTGGGGCTTTCTTT.

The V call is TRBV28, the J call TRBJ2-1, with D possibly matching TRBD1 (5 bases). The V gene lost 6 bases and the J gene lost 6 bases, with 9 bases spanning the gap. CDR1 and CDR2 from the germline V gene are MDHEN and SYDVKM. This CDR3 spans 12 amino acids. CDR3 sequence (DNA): TGTGCCAGCAGCCTCGACAGCAATGAGCAGTTCTTC. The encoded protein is CASSLDSNEQFF.

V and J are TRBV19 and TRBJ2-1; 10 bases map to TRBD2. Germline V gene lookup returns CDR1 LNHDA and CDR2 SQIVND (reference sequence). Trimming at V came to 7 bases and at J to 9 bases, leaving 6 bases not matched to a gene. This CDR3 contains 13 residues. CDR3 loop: CASTLAGYVEQFF. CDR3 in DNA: TGTGCCAGTACACTAGCGGGATATGTTGAGCAGTTCTTC. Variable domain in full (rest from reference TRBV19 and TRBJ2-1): DGGITQSPKYLFRKEGQNVTLSCEQNLNHDAMYWYRQDPGQGLRLIYYSQIVNDFQKGDIAEGYSVSREKKESFPLTVTSAQKNPTAFYLCASTLAGYVEQFFGPGTRLTVL.

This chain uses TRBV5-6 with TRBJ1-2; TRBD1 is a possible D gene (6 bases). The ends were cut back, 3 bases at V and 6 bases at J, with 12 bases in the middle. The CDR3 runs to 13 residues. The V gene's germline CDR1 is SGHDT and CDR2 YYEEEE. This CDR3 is CASSSDRNHGYTF. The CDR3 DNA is TGTGCCAGCAGCTCGGACAGAAATCATGGCTACACCTTC. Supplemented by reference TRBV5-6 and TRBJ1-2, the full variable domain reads DAGVTQSPTHLIKTRGQQVTLRCSPKSGHDTVSWYQQALGQGPQFIFQYYEEEERQRGNFPDRFSGHQFPNYSSELNVNALLLGDSALYLCASSSDRNHGYTFGSGTRLTVV.

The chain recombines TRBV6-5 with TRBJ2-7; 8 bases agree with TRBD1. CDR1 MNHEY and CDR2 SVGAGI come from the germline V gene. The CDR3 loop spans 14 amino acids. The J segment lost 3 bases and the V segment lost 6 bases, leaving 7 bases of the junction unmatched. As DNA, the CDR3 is TGTGCCAGCAGGGATCTGGGACAGGACTACGAGCAGTACTTC. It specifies CASRDLGQDYEQYF.

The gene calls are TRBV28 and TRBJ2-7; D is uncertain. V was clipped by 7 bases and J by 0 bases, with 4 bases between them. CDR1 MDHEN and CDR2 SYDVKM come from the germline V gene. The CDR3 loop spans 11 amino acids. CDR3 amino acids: CASTNSYEQYF. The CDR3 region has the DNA TGTGCCAGCACCAACTCCTACGAGCAGTACTTC.

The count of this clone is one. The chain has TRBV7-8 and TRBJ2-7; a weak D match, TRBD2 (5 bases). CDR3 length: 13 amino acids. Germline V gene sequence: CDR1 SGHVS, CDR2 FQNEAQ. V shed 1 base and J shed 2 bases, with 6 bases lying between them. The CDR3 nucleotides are TGTGCCAGCAGCTTAGGAGGGACCTACGAGCAGTACTTC. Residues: CASSLGGTYEQYF.

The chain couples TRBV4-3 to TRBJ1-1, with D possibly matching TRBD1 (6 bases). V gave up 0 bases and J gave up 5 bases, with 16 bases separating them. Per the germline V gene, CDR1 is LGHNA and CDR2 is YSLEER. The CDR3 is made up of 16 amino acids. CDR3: CASSQDGRGLDTEAFF. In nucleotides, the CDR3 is TGCGCCAGCAGCCAAGATGGCAGGGGCCTAGATACTGAAGCTTTCTTT.

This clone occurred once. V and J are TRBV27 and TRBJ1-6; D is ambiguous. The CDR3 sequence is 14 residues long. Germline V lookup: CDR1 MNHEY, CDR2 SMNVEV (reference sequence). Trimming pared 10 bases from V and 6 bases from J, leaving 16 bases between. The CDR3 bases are TGTGCCACCACTTATTTTTTCTCTAATTCACCCCTCCACTTT. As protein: CATTYFFSNSPLHF.

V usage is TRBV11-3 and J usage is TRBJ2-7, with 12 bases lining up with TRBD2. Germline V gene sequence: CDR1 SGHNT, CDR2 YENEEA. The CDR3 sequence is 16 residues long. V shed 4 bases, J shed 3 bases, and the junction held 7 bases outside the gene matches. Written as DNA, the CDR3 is TGTGCCAGCAGCTCTAGCGGGAGGGCCTTAGGCTACGAGCAGTACTTC. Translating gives CASSSSGRALGYEQYF.

The CDR3 protein is CASLARATEAFF. CDR3 in DNA: TGTGCCAGCTTAGCCAGGGCAACTGAAGCTTTCTTT. This chain links TRBV18 with TRBJ1-1, with TRBD1 as a possible D gene (5 bases). The CDR3 totals 12 residues. Germline CDR1 KGHSH, CDR2 LQKENI. Trimming removed 7 bases from V and 5 bases from J, with 11 bases in between.

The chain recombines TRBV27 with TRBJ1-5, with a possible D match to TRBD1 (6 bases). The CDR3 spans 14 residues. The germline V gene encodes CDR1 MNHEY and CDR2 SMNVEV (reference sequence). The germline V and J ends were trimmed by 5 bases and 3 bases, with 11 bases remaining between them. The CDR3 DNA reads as TGTGCCAGCAGTCAGGGGTTGGACAATCAGCCCCAGCATTTT. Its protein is CASSQGLDNQPQHF.

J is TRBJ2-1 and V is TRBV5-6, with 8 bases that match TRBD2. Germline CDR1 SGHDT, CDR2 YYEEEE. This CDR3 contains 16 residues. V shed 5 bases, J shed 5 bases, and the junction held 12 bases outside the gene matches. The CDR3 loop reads CASRPKLAARDNEQFF. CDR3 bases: TGTGCCAGCAGACCCAAACTAGCGGCCAGAGACAATGAGCAGTTCTTC.

In nucleotides, the CDR3 is TGTGCCTCCTCCCGACAGCCAGTTAATGAAAAACTGTTTTTT. Protein sequence: CASSRQPVNEKLFF. The V call is TRBV6-5, the J call TRBJ1-4, with D possibly TRBD1 on 5 matching bases. Trimming took off 11 bases at V and 4 bases at J, with 17 bases between the two ends. This CDR3 region has 14 residues. Germline CDR1 is MNHEY and CDR2 is SVGAGI.

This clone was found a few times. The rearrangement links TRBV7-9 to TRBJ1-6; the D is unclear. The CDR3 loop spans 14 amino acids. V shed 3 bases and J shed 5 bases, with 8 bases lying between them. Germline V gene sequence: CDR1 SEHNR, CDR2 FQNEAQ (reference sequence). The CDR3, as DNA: TGTGCCAGCAGCTTGGAGGGAAATAATTCACCCCTCCACTTT. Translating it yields CASSLEGNNSPLHF.

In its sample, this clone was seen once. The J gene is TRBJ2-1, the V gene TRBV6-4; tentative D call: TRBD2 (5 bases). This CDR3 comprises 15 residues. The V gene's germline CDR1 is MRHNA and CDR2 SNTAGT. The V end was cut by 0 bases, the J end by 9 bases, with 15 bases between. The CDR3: CASSDSGRGIGEQFF. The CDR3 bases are TGTGCCAGCAGTGACTCTGGTAGAGGGATCGGTGAGCAGTTCTTC.

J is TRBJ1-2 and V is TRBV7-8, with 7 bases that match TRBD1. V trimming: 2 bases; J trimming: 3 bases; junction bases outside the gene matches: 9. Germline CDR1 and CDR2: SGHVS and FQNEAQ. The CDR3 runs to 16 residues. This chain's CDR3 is CASSLTTGKYYYGYTF. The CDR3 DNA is TGTGCCAGCAGCTTAACGACAGGGAAATATTACTATGGCTACACCTTC.

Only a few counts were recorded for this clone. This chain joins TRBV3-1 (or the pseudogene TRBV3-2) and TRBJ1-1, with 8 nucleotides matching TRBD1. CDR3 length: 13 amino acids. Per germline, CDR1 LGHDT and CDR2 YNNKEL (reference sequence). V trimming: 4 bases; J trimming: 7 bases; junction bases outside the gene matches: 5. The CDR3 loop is CASSLGQGGEAFF. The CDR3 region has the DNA TGTGCCAGCAGCCTCGGACAGGGAGGTGAAGCTTTCTTT.

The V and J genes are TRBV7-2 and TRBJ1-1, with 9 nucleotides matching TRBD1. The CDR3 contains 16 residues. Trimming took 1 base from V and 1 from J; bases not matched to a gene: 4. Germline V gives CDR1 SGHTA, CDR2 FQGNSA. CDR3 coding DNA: TGTGCCAGCAGCTTAGGGGGGACAGGGCGGAACACTGAAGCTTTCTTT. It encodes CASSLGGTGRNTEAFF.

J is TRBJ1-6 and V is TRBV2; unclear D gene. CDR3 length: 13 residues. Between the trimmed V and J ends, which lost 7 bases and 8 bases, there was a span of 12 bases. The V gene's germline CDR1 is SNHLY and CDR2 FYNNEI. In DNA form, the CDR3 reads TGTGCCAGCAACACATACCAGTATTCACCCCTCCACTTT. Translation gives CASNTYQYSPLHF.

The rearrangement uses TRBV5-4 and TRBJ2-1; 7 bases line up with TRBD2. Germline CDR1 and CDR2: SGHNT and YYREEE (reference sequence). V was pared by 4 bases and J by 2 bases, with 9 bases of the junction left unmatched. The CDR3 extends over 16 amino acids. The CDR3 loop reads CASSTNLGGTYNEQFF. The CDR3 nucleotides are TGTGCCAGCAGCACCAATTTGGGGGGGACCTACAATGAGCAGTTCTTC.

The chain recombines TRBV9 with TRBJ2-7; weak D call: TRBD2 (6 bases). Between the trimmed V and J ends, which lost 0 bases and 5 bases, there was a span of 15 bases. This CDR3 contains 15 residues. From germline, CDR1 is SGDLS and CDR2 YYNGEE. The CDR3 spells CASSVAEAGRNEQYF. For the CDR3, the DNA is TGTGCCAGCAGCGTAGCTGAAGCAGGGAGGAACGAGCAGTACTTC. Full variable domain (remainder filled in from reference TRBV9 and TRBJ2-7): DSGVTQTPKHLITATGQRVTLRCSPRSGDLSVYWYQQSLDQGLQFLIQYYNGEERAKGNILERFSAQQFPDLHSELNLSSLELGDSALYFCASSVAEAGRNEQYFGPGTRLTVT.

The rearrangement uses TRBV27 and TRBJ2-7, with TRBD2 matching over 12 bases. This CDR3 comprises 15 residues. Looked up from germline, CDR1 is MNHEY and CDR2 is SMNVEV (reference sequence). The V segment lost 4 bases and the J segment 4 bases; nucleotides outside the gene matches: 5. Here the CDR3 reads CASSSTSGSLYEQYF. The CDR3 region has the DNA TGTGCCAGCAGTTCGACTAGCGGGAGTTTATACGAGCAGTACTTC.

Written as DNA, the CDR3 is TGTGCCAGCAGCTTGGGAGGGTGGGACTCTGGAAACACCATATATTTT. Translated: CASSLGGWDSGNTIYF. The J gene is TRBJ1-3, the V gene TRBV5-4, with no clear D. The CDR3 is 16 amino acids. V was cut by 0 bases and J by 0 bases, with 10 bases left in between. Germline V CDR1 and CDR2: SGHNT, YYREEE (reference sequence).